This TCR beta chain was sequenced for a study of blood T cells in healthy people across ages. Study-level points and caveats: Greater diversity and more naive CD4+ cells were seen in long-lived donors than in aged donors.

Germline CDR1 is SGHRS and CDR2 is YFSETQ. There are 14 residues in the CDR3. The ends were cut back, 6 bases at V and 0 bases at J, with 13 bases in the middle. Regarding this clonotype: Antigen: not known.

Primers used in a second PCR of about 6 to 12 cycles were a sample-barcoded 5' primer and a J-beta primer mix. The authors tagged each cDNA molecule using a template-switch adaptor with 12 random nucleotides. TCRdb re-called the 5' RACE reads through MiXCR, storing one row per CDR3 protein. In the table there are some 1,500,000 distinct CDR3 sequences, roughly two fifths of which are singletons. The specimen sequenced was blood. This clonotype was sampled from a woman in her late teens or twenties in good health. V usage is TRBV5-1 and J usage is TRBJ2-7, with unresolved D. The CDR3 here is CASNIHGSSYEQYF. The CDR3 nucleotides are TGCGCCAGCAATATTCATGGAAGCTCCTACGAGCAGTACTTC.